The TCR beta chain described here comes from a study of control samples from healthy donors and cancer patients (dated by TCRdb to about 2020). The library was made by the immunoSEQ multiplex PCR assay. TCRdb limited this immuneACCESS table to in-frame rearrangements with V and J called. A share of clones is missing; checked studies link under half to unresolved V genes, and the rest is unexplained. The sample yields 70,000 to 90,000 clones; about 93% were counted once. Approximately 4.8% of the sample is in the top ten clones. Comments on this clone: No antigen is known for it. No much larger clone exists at a distance of one base, and base qualities are not known.

The CDR3 has 15 amino acids, counting the end cysteine and phenylalanine. Only the CDR3 region is kept as DNA, spanning 45 bases read in frame from base 1. V and J are trimmed by 1 base and 12 bases, and the gene matches miss 14 bases of the junction. Sequences SGHVS (CDR1) and FQNEAQ (CDR2) are obtained from the germline V gene. Source material: blood. The chain couples TRBV7-8 to TRBJ1-1; 7 nucleotides in the junction match TRBD1. The TCR comes from a woman aged 18-29 years in good health. The CDR3 amino acid sequence is: CASSLEDRRGRGSFF. The bases are TGTGCCAGCAGCTTAGAGGATAGGAGGGGGCGAGGATCTTTCTTT.